The 22 T cell receptor beta chains given below trace back to one sample, sequenced in a study of glioma-infiltrating T cells. Amplification of TCR alpha and beta CDR3 regions from RNA used iRepertoire nested multiplex PCR. TCRdb passed the multiplex PCR reads through MiXCR, listing each CDR3 protein once. The sample holds under 150,000 distinct CDR3 sequences; 24% are singletons and the top ten take around a quarter. The sequenced material came from glioma tissue, nonneoplastic brain tissue, or PBMCs (not recorded which). These receptors all stem from a human donor with low-grade glioma or glioblastoma, undergoing nonglioma brain surgery, or in good health (not recorded which).

The J gene is TRBJ2-3, the V gene TRBV19; 8 bases agree with TRBD2. CDR1 and CDR2 from the germline V gene are LNHDA and SQIVND (reference sequence). The ends lost 4 bases at V and 3 bases at J; junction bases unmatched: 12. The CDR3 sequence is 17 residues long. CDR3 bases: TGTGCCAGTAGTAATCCGGGACTAGTTAAGACTACAGATACGCAGTATTTT. This translates into CASSNPGLVKTTDTQYF.

This clonotype was recorded at least ten times. The V gene is TRBV27, the J gene TRBJ2-1; the D gene is possibly TRBD2 (6 bases). Trimming removed 8 bases from V and 0 bases from J, with 14 bases in between. Germline V gene sequence: CDR1 MNHEY, CDR2 SMNVEV (reference sequence). The CDR3 runs to 15 residues. The CDR3 DNA reads as TGTGCCAGCCTTAACGGGGGTAGCTCCTACAATGAGCAGTTCTTC. Translation gives CASLNGGSSYNEQFF.

This clonotype came up a few times. The V call is TRBV2, the J call TRBJ2-1; 11 nucleotides match TRBD2. The CDR3 extends over 14 amino acids. Germline-derived CDR1 and CDR2 are SNHLY and FYNNEI. V shed 3 bases, J shed 5 bases, and the junction held 0 bases outside the gene matches. The CDR3 sequence is CASSETSGNNEQFF. CDR3 DNA: TGTGCCAGCAGTGAGACTAGCGGGAACAATGAGCAGTTCTTC.

This clonotype was seen more than once but under ten times. The V and J genes are TRBV20-1 and TRBJ2-2; TRBD1 is a possible D gene (5 bases). The germline V and J ends were trimmed by 1 base and 1 base, with 13 bases remaining between them. The CDR3 totals 16 residues. CDR1 is DFQATT, CDR2 SNEGSKA, per germline (reference sequence). The DNA for the CDR3 is TGCAGTGCTAGAGGTGGCCAGGGTAGGAACACCGGGGAGCTGTTTTTT. Its translation: CSARGGQGRNTGELFF.

The V gene is TRBV5-6, the J gene TRBJ2-3; no clear D. The V end lost 4 bases, the J end lost 0 bases, and 9 bases lay between the germline ends. CDR1 and CDR2 from the germline V gene are SGHDT and YYEEEE. The CDR3 has 14 amino acids. The chain's CDR3 is CASSEFSSTDTQYF. The CDR3 nucleotides are TGTGCCAGCAGCGAGTTCTCTAGCACAGATACGCAGTATTTT. Combining the CDR3 with reference TRBV5-6 and TRBJ2-3 gives the whole variable domain DAGVTQSPTHLIKTRGQQVTLRCSPKSGHDTVSWYQQALGQGPQFIFQYYEEEERQRGNFPDRFSGHQFPNYSSELNVNALLLGDSALYLCASSEFSSTDTQYFGPGTRLTVL.

In its sample, this clonotype was seen many times. This chain joins TRBV7-2 and TRBJ1-5; 7 nucleotides line up with TRBD1. Trimming removed 5 bases from V and 3 bases from J; junction bases left unmatched: 4. This CDR3 has 14 amino acids. Germline V gene data show CDR1 as SGHTA and CDR2 as FQGNSA. In DNA, the CDR3 is TGTGCCAGCAGCCCGGACAGGACCAATCAGCCCCAGCATTTT. Translated, it gives CASSPDRTNQPQHF.

This clonotype was counted a few times. This chain uses TRBV12-3 or TRBV12-4 with TRBJ2-2; 7 bases are a match to TRBD1. With 6 bases clipped from V and 6 bases from J, the junction kept 7 bases outside the gene matches. The CDR3 loop spans 14 amino acids. CDR3 coding DNA: TGTGCCAGCAGGAAGTACAGGGGACCCGGGGAGCTGTTTTTT. Amino acids: CASRKYRGPGELFF.

At least ten counts were recorded for this clonotype. The chain recombines TRBV20-1 with TRBJ1-1; D is uncertain. The CDR3 spans 16 residues. CDR1 is DFQATT and CDR2 is SNEGSKA in the germline V gene (reference sequence). Trimming removed 0 bases from V and 1 base from J, with 15 bases in between. CDR3 sequence: CSARDGASLENTEAFF. CDR3 DNA sequence: TGCAGTGCTAGAGATGGAGCAAGTTTGGAGAACACTGAAGCTTTCTTT.

This clonotype has more than one count but fewer than ten. This may arise from a read error, as a much more abundant clone is one base away. This sequence joins TRBV15 and TRBJ1-1; 9 bases are a match to TRBD1. CDR3 length: 15 residues. Germline V CDR1 and CDR2: LNHNV, YYDKDF (reference sequence). CDR3 region: CAASSGSLTGGSAFF. DNA of the CDR3: TGTGCCGCCAGCAGTGGGTCGTTAACAGGGGGCTCAGCTTTCTTT.

This clonotype was seen repeatedly, ten times or more. The gene calls are TRBV28 and TRBJ1-1, with TRBD1 matching over 7 bases. The germline V gene encodes CDR1 MDHEN and CDR2 SYDVKM. V dropped 5 bases and J dropped 6; count of bases not matched to a gene: 12. The CDR3 loop spans 15 amino acids. The CDR3 loop is CASSPPPTGDPEAFF. The CDR3 DNA is TGTGCCAGCAGTCCCCCTCCAACAGGGGACCCTGAAGCTTTCTTT.

This clonotype was detected only a few times. This chain uses TRBV19 with TRBJ2-3, with TRBD1 matching 10 bases. Germline-derived CDR1 and CDR2 are LNHDA and SQIVND (reference sequence). The CDR3 extends over 15 amino acids. After removal of 5 bases from V and 3 bases from J, the junction contained 5 bases not matched to a gene. CDR3 nucleotide sequence: TGTGCCAGTAGTTCGGGACAGGGGAATACAGATACGCAGTATTTT. Protein product: CASSSGQGNTDTQYF.

As for this clonotype: Given a much more abundant clone one base away, this may be a read error. This chain joins TRBV6-5 and TRBJ2-2; 10 nucleotides line up with TRBD2. CDR1 is MNHEY, CDR2 SVGAGI, per germline. V lost 5 bases to trimming and J lost 4 bases; unmatched junction nucleotides: 16. There are 19 residues in the CDR3. The CDR3 bases are TGTGCCAGCAGTCCCCTGGGACTAGCGTGGGGGCGAGGCACCGGGGAGCTGTTTTTT. It is translated as CASSPLGLAWGRGTGELFF.

This sequence joins TRBV6-1 and TRBJ2-3; maybe TRBD2 (7 bases). The V and J ends lost 10 bases and 2 bases respectively, with 16 bases between them. This CDR3 spans 14 amino acids. CDR1 is MNHNS, CDR2 SASEGT, per germline. DNA of the CDR3: TGTGCCATCAGGGAGGGGGGCGACACAGATACGCAGTATTTT. Amino acids: CAIREGGDTDTQYF.

This clonotype was found a few times. The CDR3 loop reads CASSKLAGGSTDTQYF. CDR3 DNA sequence: TGTGCCAGCAGCAAACTAGCGGGGGGAAGCACAGATACGCAGTATTTT. The chain employs TRBV11-2 and TRBJ2-3; TRBD2 matches 12 bases. The germline V gene has CDR1 SGHAT and CDR2 FQNNGV. CDR3 length equals 16 residues. After removal of 5 bases from V and 0 bases from J, the junction contained 3 bases not matched to a gene.

This clonotype was seen at least ten times. The rearrangement uses TRBV6-6 and TRBJ2-1; D tentatively fits TRBD1 or TRBD2 (6 bases each). The CDR3 covers 16 residues. The V end lost 0 bases, the J end lost 6 bases, and 15 bases lay between the germline ends. CDR1 is MNHNY and CDR2 is SVGAGI in the germline V gene (reference sequence). The DNA for the CDR3 is TGTGCCAGCAGTTACTCCAGAGGGGGGAACGGCAATGAGCAGTTCTTC. It codes for CASSYSRGGNGNEQFF.

This clonotype was detected a few times. Here the CDR3 DNA reads TGCGCCAGCAGCGATACAGGGGGCAATCAGCCCCAGCATTTT. This translates into CASSDTGGNQPQHF. The rearrangement joins TRBV5-1 to TRBJ1-5; 7 nucleotides agree with TRBD1. V was clipped by 4 bases and J by 2 bases; unmatched bases: 3. The CDR3 is made up of 14 amino acids. Germline CDR1 SGHRS, CDR2 YFSETQ.

The J gene is TRBJ2-2, the V gene TRBV4-1, with 9 bases aligning to TRBD1. The V gene end was trimmed by 2 bases and the J gene end by 3 bases; junction bases not matched to a gene: 1. Looked up from germline, CDR1 is MGHRA and CDR2 is YSYEKL. The CDR3 is made up of 15 amino acids. Here the CDR3 reads CASSQRQGDTGELFF. CDR3 DNA: TGCGCCAGCAGCCAAAGACAGGGGGACACCGGGGAGCTGTTTTTT.

This clonotype was recorded a few times. Mismatch with germline at one junction end may stem from a read error. The CDR3 loop is CASSLGQYNEQFF. CDR3 coding DNA: TGTGCTAGCAGCTTAGGCCAGTACAATGAGCAGTTCTTC. The genes are TRBV7-6 and TRBJ2-1; D is ambiguous. This CDR3 has 13 amino acids. CDR1 is SGHVS, CDR2 FNYEAQ, per germline.

This rearrangement joins TRBV7-6 to TRBJ2-1, with D perhaps TRBD2 (5 bases). Germline V gene lookup returns CDR1 SGHVS and CDR2 FNYEAQ. Deletions cut 5 bases from V and 7 bases from J, with 18 bases between. This CDR3 has 15 amino acids. CDR3 nucleotides: TGTGCCAGCAGCGTTTCGGGAAATTCGGGGAATGAGCAGTTCTTC. This translates into CASSVSGNSGNEQFF.

The chain employs TRBV6-1 and TRBJ1-5; 8 nucleotides align to TRBD1. The CDR3 runs to 15 residues. Germline CDR1 MNHNS, CDR2 SASEGT. The junction had 6 bases not matched to a gene; V was cut back by 4 bases and J by 4 bases. CDR3 in DNA: TGTGCCAGCAGTGGGCAGGGGGCGCGTAATCAGCCCCAGCATTTT. Encoded protein: CASSGQGARNQPQHF.

This clonotype was counted a few times. This chain joins TRBV5-1 and TRBJ2-6; TRBD1 might be the D (6 bases). The germline CDR1 and CDR2 sequences are SGHRS and YFSETQ. The ends were cut back, 3 bases at V and 4 bases at J, with 11 bases in the middle. The CDR3 is 15 amino acids. The CDR3 bases are TGCGCCAGCAGCTCGTGGGGGACAGGGGCCAACGTCCTGACTTTC. Encoded protein: CASSSWGTGANVLTF. The full variable domain, completed using reference TRBV5-1 and TRBJ2-6, is KAGVTQTPRYLIKTRGQQVTLSCSPISGHRSVSWYQQTPGQGLQFLFEYFSETQRNKGNFPGRFSGRQFSNSRSEMNVSTLELGDSALYLCASSSWGTGANVLTFGAGSRLTVL.

There are a few counts of this clonotype. The CDR3 bases are TGTGCCAGCAGCCTGGACAGGGCCTCCTACGAGCAGTACGTC. Its translation is CASSLDRASYEQYV. The chain carries TRBV11-2 and TRBJ2-7; 8 bases are shared with TRBD1. J gave up 0 bases and V 5 bases, and 3 bases lay outside the gene matches. The CDR3 contains 14 residues. In germline, CDR1 is SGHAT, CDR2 FQNNGV.